The 14 T cell receptor beta chains given below trace back to one sample, sequenced in a study of OX40 agonist ivuxolimab in advanced cancers. Library method: the immunoSEQ multiplex PCR assay. The table was pulled from immuneACCESS by TCRdb, which kept in-frame rearrangements only. Such tables lose some clones; where checked, under half of the loss comes from unresolved V genes, and the rest has no known cause. In this sample the table shows approximately 47,000 clones, roughly 90% of which occur a single time. The top ten clonotypes cover 47% of the sample. The material was CD4+ or CD8+ T cells sorted from blood, obtained in a trial of the OX40 agonist ivuxolimab. The source is an adult with an advanced solid tumor such as melanoma, head and neck, liver or kidney cancer.

The gene calls are TRBV6-6 and TRBJ1-6; 9 positions match TRBD1. CDR3 size: 15 residues. Germline assignment: CDR1 MNHNY and CDR2 SVGAGI (reference sequence). The junction had 4 bases not matched to a gene; V was cut back by 0 bases and J by 10 bases. Here the CDR3 DNA reads TGTGCCAGCAGTTACTCCGGGGGACAGGGCTCACCCCTCCACTTT. Translating gives CASSYSGGQGSPLHF.

The genes are TRBV19 and TRBJ1-1; D ambiguous. The germline V and J ends were trimmed by 10 bases and 4 bases, with 22 bases remaining between them. CDR3 size: 15 residues. CDR1 is LNHDA and CDR2 is SQIVND in the germline V gene (reference sequence). The CDR3 is CATYPLHQDITEAFF. In DNA, the CDR3 is TGTGCCACCTATCCCCTCCACCAAGATATCACTGAAGCTTTCTTT. The full variable domain, its missing parts supplied by reference TRBV19 and TRBJ1-1, is DGGITQSPKYLFRKEGQNVTLSCEQNLNHDAMYWYRQDPGQGLRLIYYSQIVNDFQKGDIAEGYSVSREKKESFPLTVTSAQKNPTAFYLCATYPLHQDITEAFFGQGTRLTVV.

V gene TRBV9 combines with J gene TRBJ1-2, with TRBD1 identical over 9 bases. The CDR3 is 15 residues long. Trimming at V came to 3 bases and at J to 8 bases, leaving 11 bases not matched to a gene. CDR1 is SGDLS, CDR2 YYNGEE, per germline. The DNA of the CDR3 is TGTGCCAGCAGCGGGAACAGGGGGCGCTTGGAGGGCTACACCTTC. It encodes CASSGNRGRLEGYTF.

The chain links TRBV2 to TRBJ2-7; D possibly uses TRBD1 or TRBD2 (5 bases each). V was clipped by 6 bases and J by 1 base, with 10 bases between them. This CDR3 spans 13 amino acids. The germline V gene encodes CDR1 SNHLY and CDR2 FYNNEI. The CDR3 region is CASRGRESYEQYF. The CDR3 DNA reads as TGTGCCAGCAGGGGCAGGGAGTCCTACGAGCAGTACTTC.

This chain connects TRBV9 to TRBJ2-1, with D tentatively TRBD2 (5 bases). This CDR3 region has 14 residues. Trimming removed 6 bases from V and 2 bases from J, with 12 bases in between. The V gene's germline CDR1 is SGDLS and CDR2 YYNGEE. The CDR3 bases are TGTGCCAGCAATTCGGGAATCGCCTACAATGAGCAGTTCTTC. Protein: CASNSGIAYNEQFF.

V and J are TRBV6-5 and TRBJ2-1; D is possibly TRBD1 (6 bases). Germline lookup yields CDR1 MNHEY and CDR2 SVGAGI. The CDR3 sequence is 15 residues long. V gave up 10 bases and J gave up 0 bases, with 16 bases separating them. CDR3 amino acids: CATTPGGPSYNEQFF. CDR3 nucleotides: TGTGCCACCACACCTGGGGGCCCCTCCTACAATGAGCAGTTCTTC.

V gene TRBV27 combines with J gene TRBJ1-1, with TRBD1 matching over 8 bases. J gave up 0 bases and V 4 bases, and 10 bases lay outside the gene matches. The germline gives CDR1 MNHEY, CDR2 SMNVEV (reference sequence). CDR3 size: 17 residues. The CDR3 spells CASSSHRDRQMNTEAFF. The CDR3 coding sequence is TGTGCCAGCAGTTCTCACCGGGACAGGCAAATGAACACTGAAGCTTTCTTT.

This clone was picked up one time. This chain joins TRBV4-1 and TRBJ2-3, with a weak D call TRBD1 (5 bases). V dropped 2 bases and J dropped 2 bases, with 20 bases sitting between them. Germline V gives CDR1 MGHRA, CDR2 YSYEKL. The CDR3 sequence is 18 residues long. CDR3 residues: CASSQSAPGQGVTDTQYF. In DNA form, the CDR3 reads TGCGCCAGCAGCCAATCCGCCCCGGGCCAGGGCGTCACAGATACGCAGTATTTT.

The chain joins TRBV13 to TRBJ1-1, with D perhaps TRBD1 (6 bases). V lost 8 bases, J lost 5 bases, and 12 bases lay in between. The CDR3 contains 12 residues. CDR1 and CDR2 (germline): PRHDT, FYEKMQ (reference sequence). CDR3 protein: CASQRDNTEAFF. The CDR3 coding sequence is TGTGCCAGCCAAAGGGACAATACTGAAGCTTTCTTT.

The V and J genes are TRBV29-1 and TRBJ1-3; no reliable D call. This CDR3 is 13 amino acids long. V was shortened by 1 base and J by 2 bases, with 6 bases between the two germline ends. Germline V gives CDR1 SQVTM, CDR2 ANQGSEA. Written as DNA, the CDR3 is TGCAGCGTTGAAGCAATGGCTGGAAACACCATATATTTT. Amino acids: CSVEAMAGNTIYF.

This chain links TRBV4-2 with TRBJ2-3; D is perhaps TRBD1 or TRBD2 (6 bases each). The V and J ends lost 4 bases and 0 bases respectively, with 17 bases between them. Germline CDR1 reads LGHNA; CDR2 reads YNFKEQ. This CDR3 has 17 residues. In DNA, the CDR3 is TGTGCCAGCAGCCCGGAGGAAGGGGGGATTAGCACAGATACGCAGTATTTT. Residues: CASSPEEGGISTDTQYF.

This sequence joins TRBV2 and TRBJ2-7; 8 nucleotides match TRBD1. J gave up 3 bases and V 7 bases, and 5 bases lay outside the gene matches. The CDR3 spans 13 residues. Per the germline V gene, CDR1 is SNHLY and CDR2 is FYNNEI. CDR3 loop: CASKIQGDYEQYF. The CDR3 region has the DNA TGTGCCAGCAAGATACAGGGGGACTACGAGCAGTACTTC. Looking up the rest from reference TRBV2 and TRBJ2-7 gives the full variable domain: EPEVTQTPSHQVTQMGQEVILRCVPISNHLYFYWYRQILGQKVEFLVSFYNNEISEKSEIFDDQFSVERPDGSNFTLKIRSTKLEDSAMYFCASKIQGDYEQYFGPGTRLTVT.

This clone was seen only once. This rearrangement joins TRBV27 to TRBJ2-6; tentative D call: TRBD1 (6 bases). V was trimmed by 6 bases and J by 2 bases, leaving 11 bases between them. Germline CDR1 is MNHEY and CDR2 is SMNVEV (reference sequence). The CDR3 has 15 amino acids. This CDR3 reads CASRLRGAGANVLTF. CDR3 sequence (DNA): TGTGCCAGCAGACTCAGGGGCGCTGGGGCCAACGTCCTGACTTTC.

The genes are TRBV6-6 and TRBJ2-1; 7 bases fit TRBD2. The V segment lost 2 bases and the J segment 2 bases; nucleotides outside the gene matches: 6. The CDR3 runs 16 residues. Germline CDR1 and CDR2: MNHNY and SVGAGI (reference sequence). CDR3 coding DNA: TGTGCCAGCAGTTACGCCCCAGCGGGGACCTACAATGAGCAGTTCTTC. Protein sequence: CASSYAPAGTYNEQFF.